This is a list of T cell receptor beta chains from one sample in a study of blood T cell repertoires in COVID-19. Libraries were prepared by immunoSEQ multiplex PCR; TCRdb keeps only in-frame clonotypes and omits some of them. The table records over 95,000 clones, more than 75% of them present only once. Sequencing was done on a sample of peripheral blood. The receptors here all came from a middle-aged woman with acute or convalescent COVID-19. CDR3s include the opening cysteine and the closing phenylalanine or tryptophan. D genes are given only for firm matches. Clone size is shown for a subset of rows, as once, few, many or a class of expanded clone.

j_call,d_call,v_call,clone_size,cdr3_nt,cdr3_aa
TRBJ1-1,NA,TRBV5-4,NA,TGTGCCAGCAGCTTGGAGGCAGGGGTCAGTATAAAAGCTTTCTTT,CASSLEAGVSIKAFF
TRBJ2-7,NA,TRBV5-8,NA,TGTGCCAGCAGCCGGGGGTTAACCTACGAGCAGTACTTC,CASSRGLTYEQYF
TRBJ1-6,NA,TRBV18,NA,TGTGCCAGCTCTGGGGACATTAATTCACCCCTCCACTTT,CASSGDINSPLHF
TRBJ2-3,NA,TRBV9,NA,TGTGCCAGCAGCGTAGTCGGTGCAGATACGCAGTATTTT,CASSVVGADTQYF
TRBJ2-5,TRBD2,TRBV4-1,NA,TGCGCCAGCAGCCATTCCCTAGCGGGGGGGCTGGAGACCCAGTACTTC,CASSHSLAGGLETQYF
TRBJ2-1,NA,TRBV5-5,NA,TGTGCCAGCAGCTTTGCCCTGACAGGGGAGGGCGAGCAGTTCTTC,CASSFALTGEGEQFF
TRBJ1-1,TRBD1,TRBV30,few,TGTGCCTGGAGTCCGGAGGGGGCTGGCACTGAAGCTTTCTTT,CAWSPEGAGTEAFF
TRBJ1-2,TRBD1,TRBV19,NA,TGTGCCAGTAGAAGGGGGACAGGAGATGGCTACACCTTC,CASRRGTGDGYTF
TRBJ1-2,TRBD1,TRBV5-4,few,TGTGCCAGCAGCCAGATTGGGACAGGGGGCGTCTATGGCTACACCTTC,CASSQIGTGGVYGYTF
TRBJ1-3,TRBD1,TRBV30,NA,TGTGCCTGGAGCGGGACAGGAGTCCGGAGCACCATATATTTT,CAWSGTGVRSTIYF
TRBJ1-5,TRBD1,TRBV7-9,NA,TGTGCCAGCAGCTCAACAGGGGGCTCGGGAAATCAGCCCCAGCATTTT,CASSSTGGSGNQPQHF
TRBJ1-2,NA,TRBV7-8,NA,TGTGCCAGCAGCTTACAGGTGGCGTTGGGAGCCACTAACTATGGCTACACCTTC,CASSLQVALGATNYGYTF
TRBJ2-3,TRBD1,TRBV6-2/TRBV6-3,few,TGTGCCAGCAGCAATGACAGGGGTCCTTTTACAGATACGCAGTATTTT,CASSNDRGPFTDTQYF
TRBJ2-7,NA,TRBV3-1/TRBV3-2,NA,TGTGCCAGCAGCCTCGGGTCGGGTGAGCAGTACTTC,CASSLGSGEQYF
TRBJ2-6,TRBD1,TRBV6-2/TRBV6-3,NA,TGTGCCAGCAGTACGACAGGGCGACACTCTGGGGCCAACGTCCTGACTTTC,CASSTTGRHSGANVLTF
TRBJ1-2,NA,TRBV3-1/TRBV3-2,NA,TGTGCCAGCAGCCAAGAGGCAGTCTATGGCTACACCTTC,CASSQEAVYGYTF
TRBJ2-1,TRBD2,TRBV7-2,NA,TGTGCCAGCAGCTTAATGGCTAGCGGGGGCAATGAGCAGTTCTTC,CASSLMASGGNEQFF
TRBJ1-6,NA,TRBV3-1/TRBV3-2,few,TGTGCCAGCAGCCAGAGGGACATCTCACCCCTCCACTTT,CASSQRDISPLHF
TRBJ1-1,TRBD1,TRBV5-4,few,TGTGCCAGCAGCTTAGTACAGGGGTTTGAAGCTTTCTTT,CASSLVQGFEAFF
TRBJ2-2,NA,TRBV7-3,NA,TGTGCCAGCAGCTCTTCAGGGGTCCCTACCGGGGAGCTGTTTTTT,CASSSSGVPTGELFF
TRBJ2-4,TRBD1,TRBV6-5,NA,TGTGCCAGCAGGACAGGGGGTAAGAACATTCAGTACTTC,CASRTGGKNIQYF
TRBJ1-1,NA,TRBV19,NA,TGTGCCAGTAGGGTAGACAGATACACTGAAGCTTTCTTT,CASRVDRYTEAFF
TRBJ1-5,NA,TRBV7-2,few,TGTGCCAGCAGCTTCCTACCCCAGGGCAATCAGCCCCAGCATTTT,CASSFLPQGNQPQHF
TRBJ1-2,TRBD1,TRBV5-1,NA,TGCGCCAGCAGCTCAGGACAGGGGGGTGGCTACACCTTC,CASSSGQGGGYTF
TRBJ1-1,TRBD1,TRBV4-1,NA,TGCGCCAGCAGCCAAGAGTACGGGACAGACTACATGAACACTGAAGCTTTCTTT,CASSQEYGTDYMNTEAFF
TRBJ2-7,TRBD2,TRBV7-9,NA,TGTGCCAGCAGCTTAGCAGGACCCGGGGGGGAGCAGTACTTC,CASSLAGPGGEQYF
TRBJ2-2,NA,TRBV7-8,NA,TGTGCCAGCAGCCAGCTGGGTAGGGGATCGAACACCGGGGAGCTGTTTTTT,CASSQLGRGSNTGELFF
TRBJ1-1,NA,TRBV5-1,NA,TGCGCCAGCAGCTTACAGGGCAGCACTGAAGCTTTCTTT,CASSLQGSTEAFF
TRBJ2-3,NA,TRBV9,NA,TGTGCCAGCATCGAGAGGACTTTATTTTATGATACGCAGTATTTT,CASIERTLFYDTQYF
TRBJ2-1,TRBD1,TRBV29-1,NA,TGCAGCGCCCGGGACAGGGGACCGCAGTTCTTC,CSARDRGPQFF
TRBJ1-2,NA,TRBV7-9,NA,TGTGCCAGCAGCTTGTCCGTTAACTATGGCTACACCTTC,CASSLSVNYGYTF
TRBJ2-7,NA,TRBV7-2,NA,TGTGCCAGCAGCTTAGGCCACTTAGACGAGCAGTACTTC,CASSLGHLDEQYF
TRBJ1-2,NA,TRBV19,NA,TGTGCCAGTAGTTCAGACAGGCCCCTCTATGGCTACACCTTC,CASSSDRPLYGYTF
TRBJ1-2,NA,TRBV12-3/TRBV12-4,NA,TGTGCCAGCAGTGCGGCCTTCTATGGCTACACCTTC,CASSAAFYGYTF
TRBJ1-3,TRBD1,TRBV6-2/TRBV6-3,NA,TGTGCCAGCAGCTCGGACAGGGGGATGGACTTCTTCTCTGGAAACACCATATATTTT,CASSSDRGMDFFSGNTIYF
TRBJ2-1,TRBD2,TRBV7-2,once,TGTGCCAGCTGGGACCTAGTTCGGGGGGCCTACAATGAGCAGTTCTTC,CASWDLVRGAYNEQFF
TRBJ2-2,TRBD2,TRBV7-3,NA,TGTGCCAGCAGCTTAGCACTAGCGGGGGGCACCGGGGAGCTGTTTTTT,CASSLALAGGTGELFF
TRBJ1-5,NA,TRBV7-2,once,TGTGCCAGCAGCTTAGGACTGAATCAGCCCCAGCATTTT,CASSLGLNQPQHF
TRBJ2-1,NA,TRBV7-2,NA,TGTGCCAGCAGCTCCGGGACACAAGGCAATGAGCAGTTCTTC,CASSSGTQGNEQFF
TRBJ1-2,NA,TRBV19,NA,TGTGCCAGTATCGGCAGGGTGGATGGCTACACCTTC,CASIGRVDGYTF
TRBJ2-3,NA,TRBV28,NA,TGTGCCAGCAGTTTTGTTAACAGGGCAAGTCCCCCCCTCTTT,CASSFVNRASPPLF
TRBJ2-3,TRBD2,TRBV5-1,NA,TGCGCCAGCAAAAGCGGGGGTAGCACAGATACGCAGTATTTT,CASKSGGSTDTQYF